The clone carrying this TCR beta chain turned up a few times. The antigen remains undetermined. This entry belongs to a study of T cells in Graves' hyperthyroidism and ophthalmopathy. The CDR3 sequence is 15 residues long. Germline V CDR1 and CDR2: LNHDA, SQIVND (reference sequence). Trimming cost V 10 bases and J 5 bases, with 20 bases left between them. The TCR beta CDR3 regions underwent amplification using RNA transcripts as the source. The HTBI primer set served for first-round RT-PCR of the TCR CDR3. One entry per CDR3 protein results from TCRdb running MiXCR on the multiplex PCR reads. The sample includes over 300,000 distinct CDR3 sequences, roughly an eighth seen only once; the top ten take 30% to 35%. Study findings and constraints: Peripheral blood also featured most of the thyroid clonotypes expanded above 0.001.

The sequenced material came from blood. The sequence was collected from a woman in her forties with Graves' ophthalmopathy. This rearrangement joins TRBV19 to TRBJ2-2; TRBD1 might be the D (5 bases). The CDR3 loop reads CATTPAGIRTGELFF. The DNA for the CDR3 is TGTGCCACAACCCCAGCAGGGATTCGGACCGGGGAGCTGTTTTTT.